Included here is one TCR beta chain sequence, with context. The antigen remains unidentified. The sample belongs to a study of long-term antiretroviral therapy in people with HIV. Overall study results and limits: There were no data on ART adherence, viral resistance or therapy changes, a gap that limits inferences about post-ART repertoire changes.

The CDR3 spans 13 residues. CDR1 and CDR2 from the germline V gene are SGHTS and YDEGEE. V was cut by 6 bases and J by 4 bases, with 12 bases left in between. Sequencing relied on immunoSEQ assay v3.0, run at survey level. Generated by immunoSEQ multiplex PCR, the TCRdb table keeps only in-frame clones and is missing some. The table records fewer than 20,000 clones, approximately 82% of them present only once. Each HIV-infected participant was given treatment in the United States. Sample: unsorted PBMCs, taken 0.3 years before starting antiretroviral therapy. The TCR comes from a man aged 50 or older with HIV. This rearrangement joins TRBV5-8 to TRBJ2-3; D is undetermined. This chain's CDR3 is CASIHEAADTQYF. As DNA, the CDR3 is TGTGCCAGCATCCATGAGGCAGCAGATACGCAGTATTTT.